The entry that follows covers one T cell receptor (beta chain) sequence. Its recognized antigen is unknown. Within one base of it there is no much larger clone, and no base qualities were kept. The data were taken from a study of neurological immune-mediated disorders (dated by TCRdb to about 2019). Background on the whole study: The study compared peripheral blood TCR-beta repertoires of HTLV-I-associated myelopathy (HAM/TSP) patients, multiple sclerosis patients and healthy controls using UMI-based sequencing. The roughly 100 TCR-beta libraries included longitudinal samples, technical triplicates and paired sorted CD4+ and CD8+ T-cell subsets alongside PBMC samples. The cohort was made up of about 66 subjects, consisting of around 14 HAM/TSP patients, some 35 multiple sclerosis patients and 20 or so healthy controls. Broader findings and caveats from the paper: Across subjects, expanded clones never shared an identical CDR3 amino acid sequence, which suggests that the TCR-beta repertoires in every group were private. TCR clonal expansion was highest in HAM/TSP patients and lowest in MS patients, with MS patients falling below even healthy controls.

Healthy controls were blood bank volunteers in Maryland, USA. For the unsorted PBMC libraries, 2 million PBMCs were stored in RNAlater at -80 degrees C until RNA extraction and were used to generate the libraries. Peripheral blood underwent Ficoll-Hypaque density gradient centrifugation to isolate PBMCs, which were then cryopreserved in liquid nitrogen. Cut back by 4 bases and 4 bases, the V and J ends lie 17 bases apart. CDR3 length: 15 amino acids, cysteine to phenylalanine. Only the CDR3 portion is preserved as DNA: 45 bases, with reading frame beginning at the first base. Via the germline V gene, CDR1 is SQVTM and CDR2 ANQGSEA. cDNA was synthesized by template-switch 5'RACE using a primer carrying a 10-nucleotide random unique molecular identifier by which each TCR transcript was tagged. Over 170 million TCR-beta sequences, covering 15-18 subjects, were produced in each sequencing run. Total RNA was extracted with the RNeasy kit. The KAPA Real-time Library Amplification kit was used to amplify TCR-beta VDJ regions with primers for the TCR constant region and the 5'RACE anchor. A first PCR added sample indexes and Illumina adaptors, and a second PCR then raised library yield. The roughly 650 bp TCR product was size-selected on a 2% E-gel SizeSelection system after Ampure bead purification. Before pooling, library quality was checked on a Bioanalyzer, concentration was measured with Qubit, and libraries were quantified with the Kapa Library Quantification kit. An Illumina HiSeq 2500 was used to sequence the libraries paired-end at 2 x 150 bp. To increase sequence diversity, 25-30% phiX was spiked into each library pool. In the paper's pipeline: The UMI-based MiGEC pipeline processed quality-filtered reads and removed over 75% of raw TCR sequences during error correction. IMGT germline references were used for alignment of VDJ genes, and clonotypes were defined by a unique CDR3 amino acid sequence together with V-J genes. Clonal expansion, Shannon diversity and CDR3 relatedness (CalcPairwiseDistances, ClusterSamples) were evaluated with VDJtools, and phylogenetic trees were built with CLCbio workbench. Expanded clones were defined as having at least 8 unique UMIs, based on coefficient-of-variation modelling across technical triplicates. TCRdb reprocessed the public reads (quality trimming at Q25 with fastp, clone calling with MiXCR) and kept in-frame beta chains. One record per CDR3 amino acid sequence lists the most common genes and DNA. These V and J calls derive from TCRdb rather than the authors' analysis. Counted in this sample were 75,000 to 90,000 distinct CDR3 sequences; over 9% of them appeared once. About 1.8% of the sample is in the top ten clones.

The specimen was PBMCs. The chain is encoded by TRBV29-1 joined to TRBJ2-1; no D gene call is confident. The sequence derives from a middle-aged man in good health. DNA sequence: TGCAGCGTTGCCTTCGCAACCCCACTGTACAATGAGCAGTTCTTC. This codes for CSVAFATPLYNEQFF.